Following are 26 T cell receptor beta chains from one sample sequenced in a study of T-cell reconstitution after alpha-beta-depleted transplantation in children. A TCRbeta library incorporating unique molecular identifiers was prepared. TCRdb reprocessed the PCR reads with MiXCR, giving one entry per CDR3 protein. This table has about 600,000 distinct CDR3 sequences, roughly 23% appearing once. This material consisted of PBMCs, mostly from graft donor cells, taken 360 days after TCRalphabeta/CD19-depleted stem cell transplant. These receptors all come from a boy younger than two who had a stem cell transplant for acute myeloid leukemia, so the T cells may come from the graft donor.

The sample holds many counts of this clonotype. The genes are TRBV7-9 and TRBJ2-1; no definite D call. Per germline, CDR1 SEHNR and CDR2 FQNEAQ (reference sequence). The V end was cut by 3 bases, the J end by 10 bases, with 7 bases between. The CDR3 length is 11 residues. CDR3 region: CASSFSGEQFF. In nucleotides, the CDR3 is TGTGCCAGCAGCTTTAGTGGGGAGCAGTTCTTC. The full variable domain, its missing parts supplied by reference TRBV7-9 and TRBJ2-1, is DTGVSQNPRHKITKRGQNVTFRCDPISEHNRLYWYRQTLGQGPEFLTYFQNEAQLEKSRLLSDRFSAERPKGSFSTLEIQRTEQGDSAMYLCASSFSGEQFFGPGTRLTVL.

The V gene is TRBV24-1, the J gene TRBJ1-2, with TRBD1 as a possible D gene (6 bases). Trimming took 3 bases from V and 9 from J, leaving 19 bases between them. Germline V CDR1 and CDR2: KGHDR, SFDVKD. The CDR3 consists of 15 residues. CDR3: CATSDTGTPKDRYTF. CDR3 coding DNA: TGTGCCACCAGTGATACCGGGACACCTAAGGATCGCTACACCTTC.

Many counts were recorded for this clonotype. The chain joins TRBV29-1 to TRBJ2-3; D perhaps matches TRBD1 (6 bases). This CDR3 contains 14 residues. Trimming pared 1 base from V and 4 bases from J, leaving 12 bases between. Germline CDR1 reads SQVTM; CDR2 reads ANQGSEA. As DNA, the CDR3 is TGCAGCGTTGAAGCGCAGGGGAAGCCAGATACGCAGTATTTT. Protein product: CSVEAQGKPDTQYF.

The V call is TRBV28, the J call TRBJ1-1; no clear D gene. The ends were cut back, 3 bases at V and 1 base at J, with 6 bases in the middle. The CDR3 runs to 13 residues. Germline V lookup: CDR1 MDHEN, CDR2 SYDVKM. CDR3 residues: CASSLPRNTEAFF. In DNA form, the CDR3 reads TGTGCCAGCAGTTTGCCGAGGAACACTGAAGCTTTCTTT.

Only a few counts were recorded for this clonotype. The chain carries TRBV7-2 and TRBJ2-3, with D unclear. The germline CDR1 and CDR2 sequences are SGHTA and FQGNSA. The CDR3 contains 14 residues. The ends were cut back, 4 bases at V and 0 bases at J, with 8 bases in the middle. CDR3 loop: CASSSWRSTDTQYF. The CDR3 DNA reads as TGTGCCAGCAGCTCGTGGCGAAGCACAGATACGCAGTATTTT.

The chain has TRBV20-1 and TRBJ1-1, with D hard to call. The CDR3 has 13 residues. Trimming pared 5 bases from V and 0 bases from J, leaving 10 bases between. The germline V gene has CDR1 DFQATT and CDR2 SNEGSKA (reference sequence). DNA of the CDR3: TGCAGTGCTGAGGCCGGTATGAACACTGAAGCTTTCTTT. Translated: CSAEAGMNTEAFF.

V and J are TRBV6-5 and TRBJ1-4; D uncertain. Germline V gene lookup returns CDR1 MNHEY and CDR2 SVGAGI. Trimming removed 2 bases from V and 4 bases from J, with 11 bases in between. This CDR3 region has 15 residues. In DNA form, the CDR3 reads TGTGCCAGCAGTTACGGTGGCACCCTTAATGAAAAACTGTTTTTT. It translates to CASSYGGTLNEKLFF.

The chain couples TRBV9 to TRBJ2-2, with a possible D match to TRBD2 (5 bases). The CDR3 extends over 14 amino acids. The ends were cut back, 2 bases at V and 5 bases at J, with 10 bases in the middle. CDR1 is SGDLS, CDR2 YYNGEE, per germline. The CDR3 DNA reads TGTGCCAGCAGCGTTGAGGGTTATACCGGGGAGCTGTTTTTT. This codes for CASSVEGYTGELFF.

V is TRBV2 and J is TRBJ2-1; TRBD2 is a possible D gene (5 bases). This CDR3 contains 15 residues. Germline V gives CDR1 SNHLY, CDR2 FYNNEI. V lost 8 bases, J lost 2 bases, and 16 bases lay in between. The chain's CDR3 is CASSDAGPAYNEQFF. Written as DNA, the CDR3 is TGTGCCAGCTCGGATGCGGGCCCGGCCTACAATGAGCAGTTCTTC.

This clonotype was found a few times. The chain has TRBV29-1 and TRBJ2-2; a weak D match, TRBD2 (5 bases). The CDR3 loop spans 12 amino acids. Trimming took 7 bases from V and 2 from J, leaving 8 bases between them. The germline CDR1 and CDR2 sequences are SQVTM and ANQGSEA. The CDR3 DNA is TGCAGCGGGACTCACAACACCGGGGAGCTGTTTTTT. Its translation is CSGTHNTGELFF.

The chain carries TRBV9 and TRBJ1-5, with TRBD1 as a possible D gene (5 bases). V lost 9 bases, J lost 3 bases, and 34 bases lay in between. Germline V lookup: CDR1 SGDLS, CDR2 YYNGEE. The CDR3 length is 20 residues. The CDR3 loop reads CAILLGHAGRRRPFNQPQHF. The CDR3 bases are TGTGCCATTCTCCTTGGACACGCGGGGCGACGGCGACCATTCAATCAGCCCCAGCATTTT.

CDR3 region: CSHRGDRAETQYF. The CDR3 nucleotides are TGCAGCCACCGGGGGGACAGGGCGGAGACCCAGTACTTC. The rearrangement joins TRBV29-1 to TRBJ2-5; the match to TRBD1 covers 9 bases. CDR1 SQVTM and CDR2 ANQGSEA come from the germline V gene. V was clipped by 8 bases and J by 5 bases; unmatched bases: 9. The CDR3 covers 13 residues.

The table lists this clonotype with a few counts. This chain links TRBV20-1 with TRBJ2-5, with a possible D match to TRBD1 (7 bases). Germline CDR1 is DFQATT and CDR2 is SNEGSKA (reference sequence). The V gene lost 3 bases and the J gene lost 5 bases, with 16 bases spanning the gap. The CDR3 has 14 amino acids. The CDR3 DNA is TGCAGTGCTAGTCACCGACAGGGACTGGAGACCCAGTACTTC. Encoded protein: CSASHRQGLETQYF.

This clonotype was seen a handful of times. This rearrangement joins TRBV6-1 to TRBJ2-2; TRBD2 agrees at 13 bases. The CDR3 loop spans 17 amino acids. Looked up from germline, CDR1 is MNHNS and CDR2 is SASEGT. The V and J ends lost 5 bases and 4 bases, in that order; junction bases with no gene match: 7. CDR3 bases: TGTGCCAGCAGTAGGACTAGCGGGGGCACGAGCACCGGGGAGCTGTTTTTT. Translated, it gives CASSRTSGGTSTGELFF.

This clonotype has a handful of counts. The chain links TRBV20-1 to TRBJ2-1; 9 nucleotides line up with TRBD1. V shed 5 bases and J 7 bases; nucleotides not matched to a gene: 9. The CDR3 is 14 residues long. The V gene's germline CDR1 is DFQATT and CDR2 SNEGSKA (reference sequence). CDR3 region: CSAPGQGMSNEQFF. DNA for the CDR3: TGCAGTGCTCCCGGACAGGGGATGAGTAATGAGCAGTTCTTC.

The gene calls are TRBV12-3 or TRBV12-4 and TRBJ1-2; the D is unclear. The CDR3 is 13 residues long. Between the trimmed V and J ends, which lost 7 bases and 6 bases, there was a span of 15 bases. The CDR3, as DNA: TGTGCCAGCACAGGAACAGCCGACCATGGCTACACCTTC. Its translation: CASTGTADHGYTF.

About this clonotype itself: An end of the junction differs from the germline gene, which may be a read error. The J gene is TRBJ1-1, the V gene TRBV5-1; D gene uncertain. The CDR3 is 15 amino acids. Germline V gives CDR1 SGHRS, CDR2 YFSETQ. This CDR3 reads CASSLEASMNTVAFF. The CDR3, as DNA: TGCGCCAGCAGCTTGGAGGCATCCATGAACACTGTAGCTTTCTTT. Full variable domain (missing parts from reference TRBV5-1 and TRBJ1-1): KAGVTQTPRYLIKTRGQQVTLSCSPISGHRSVSWYQQTPGQGLQFLFEYFSETQRNKGNFPGRFSGRQFSNSRSEMNVSTLELGDSALYLCASSLEASMNTVAFFGQGTRLTVV.

The chain uses TRBV28 and TRBJ1-2, with 7 positions matching TRBD1. Losses at the gene ends were 6 bases for V and 8 bases for J; bases not matched to a gene: 21. The CDR3 covers 17 residues. Germline-derived CDR1 and CDR2 are MDHEN and SYDVKM. The CDR3 sequence: CASSISLISRGREGYTF. As DNA, the CDR3 is TGTGCCAGCAGCATTTCCCTAATCTCCAGGGGGAGAGAAGGCTACACCTTC.

The table lists this clonotype with many counts. The rearrangement uses TRBV9 and TRBJ2-1, with TRBD2 identical over 9 bases. CDR1 SGDLS and CDR2 YYNGEE come from the germline V gene. The CDR3 is 19 amino acids. With V trimmed by 4 bases and J by 3 bases, 17 bases remained unmatched. The CDR3 region has the DNA TGTGCCAGCAGCCGAAAAGCGGGGGGCCTAGACCAAATCTACAATGAGCAGTTCTTC. Translated: CASSRKAGGLDQIYNEQFF.

This clonotype was found a few times. V and J are TRBV15 and TRBJ1-4; possible D gene TRBD1, 5 bases. The germline V gene has CDR1 LNHNV and CDR2 YYDKDF (reference sequence). V was clipped by 4 bases and J by 6 bases, with 18 bases between them. This CDR3 is built from 16 residues. The CDR3: CATSTAADSLDEKLFF. The CDR3 DNA sequence: TGTGCCACCAGCACCGCGGCTGACAGCCTTGATGAAAAACTGTTTTTT.

The chain employs TRBV7-9 and TRBJ2-3; 8 bases align to TRBD1. V lost 5 bases to trimming and J lost 4 bases; unmatched junction nucleotides: 2. Germline V gives CDR1 SEHNR, CDR2 FQNEAQ (reference sequence). The CDR3 contains 13 residues. The CDR3 DNA reads as TGTGCCAGCAGCAAGGACAGGGCAGATACGCAGTATTTT. The encoded protein is CASSKDRADTQYF.

CDR3 sequence reads: CASSKVDKTYEQYF. CDR3 nucleotide sequence: TGTGCCAGCAGCAAAGTGGACAAAACCTACGAGCAGTACTTC. The J gene is TRBJ2-7, the V gene TRBV21-1; the table's D call TRBD1 went unverified against the DNA. TRBV21-1 represents a pseudogene. The CDR3 is made up of 14 amino acids.

J is TRBJ1-1 and V is TRBV29-1, with a possible D match to TRBD1 (6 bases). CDR1 SQVTM and CDR2 ANQGSEA come from the germline V gene. The CDR3 has 11 amino acids. V lost 4 bases to trimming and J lost 11 bases, with 14 bases between them. The CDR3 spells CSVVGHRAAFF. CDR3 coding DNA: TGCAGCGTTGTCGGGCACAGGGCCGCTTTCTTT.

The rearrangement links TRBV7-2 to TRBJ2-5, with TRBD1 matching over 9 bases. V gave up 5 bases and J gave up 1 base; unmatched junction bases: 5. The germline V gene encodes CDR1 SGHTA and CDR2 FQGNSA. CDR3 size: 15 residues. CDR3: CASSRDRAGQETQYF. In DNA form, the CDR3 reads TGTGCCAGCAGCAGGGACAGGGCTGGCCAAGAGACCCAGTACTTC.

This clonotype was seen more than once but under ten times. The chain employs TRBV7-2 and TRBJ2-5; D gene uncertain. From germline, CDR1 is SGHTA and CDR2 FQGNSA. V shed 7 bases and J shed 2 bases, with 11 bases lying between them. The CDR3 has 13 amino acids. The CDR3 region has the DNA TGTGCCAGCATTCTCAGCCAGCAAGAGACCCAGTACTTC. Protein product: CASILSQQETQYF.

The table lists this clonotype with many counts. The CDR3 is CASSLLPSGGAYNEQFF. The CDR3 DNA sequence: TGTGCCAGCAGCCTTCTCCCGAGCGGGGGGGCTTACAATGAGCAGTTCTTC. V and J are TRBV7-6 and TRBJ2-1; 10 positions match TRBD2. Germline CDR1 is SGHVS and CDR2 is FNYEAQ. The CDR3 has 17 residues. The V segment lost 5 bases and the J segment 4 bases; nucleotides outside the gene matches: 11.